Sequencing of this T cell receptor beta chain was carried out in a study of blood T cell repertoires in COVID-19. Across the whole study: The United States, Italy and Spain provided the acute and convalescent COVID-19 samples.

Original data processing: For nucleated cells, counts were estimated from reference gene primer amplification. Profiling relied on immunoSEQ multiplex PCR, and the TCRdb table lists in-frame clones only, not all of them. D and trimming were read from the DNA, whereas the V and J calls and clone size are those reported in that table. The sample records roughly 150,000 clones, roughly 93% being singletons. Followed longitudinally, the Seattle patients had been enrolled during active infection. This clonotype originated in a man aged 18-30 years with COVID-19, enrolled during active disease. The specimen sequenced was peripheral blood.

The CDR3 nucleotides read TGCGCCAGCAGCCAGAAACAACCTCCTAGCACAGATACGCAGTATTTT. Amino acid sequence: CASSQKQPPSTDTQYF. The chain links TRBV4-1 to TRBJ2-3; D is uncertain. Germline CDR1 reads MGHRA; CDR2 reads YSYEKL. The CDR3 consists of 16 residues. Trimming took 3 bases from V and 0 from J, leaving 13 bases between them.